A single sample gave rise to the 26 T cell receptor beta chains below, sequenced in a study of T cell changes during pregnancy in multiple sclerosis. Sequencing was performed with immunoSEQ multiplex PCR; in TCRdb, only in-frame clones are kept and a portion is missing. The sample contains fewer than 110,000 clones, under 95% of which appear only once. Material: peripheral blood, obtained in the third trimester of pregnancy. The receptors derive from a female donor in good health, enrolled as a control in a pregnancy study.

V and J are TRBV19 and TRBJ1-2; D is possibly TRBD1 (5 bases). The CDR3 length is 15 residues. Between the trimmed V and J ends, which lost 7 bases and 0 bases, there was a span of 15 bases. Per germline, CDR1 LNHDA and CDR2 SQIVND (reference sequence). The CDR3 loop is CASKFSGNTNYGYTF. CDR3 coding DNA: TGTGCCAGTAAATTTTCAGGGAACACTAACTATGGCTACACCTTC.

The rearrangement joins TRBV11-2 to TRBJ1-2, with TRBD1 as a possible D gene (5 bases). The germline CDR1 and CDR2 sequences are SGHAT and FQNNGV. V shed 5 bases and J shed 8 bases, with 18 bases lying between them. The CDR3 loop spans 14 amino acids. This CDR3 reads CASSPSWGGEGYTF. The CDR3 region has the DNA TGTGCCAGCAGCCCCTCTTGGGGAGGGGAGGGCTACACCTTC.

V gene TRBV25-1 combines with J gene TRBJ1-2, with D possibly TRBD1 on 6 matching bases. V lost 2 bases and J lost 2, with 18 bases in between. Looked up from germline, CDR1 is MGHDK and CDR2 is SYGVNS. This CDR3 is 17 amino acids long. The CDR3 bases are TGTGCCAGCAGTGAAAGCGGGCCCGGGGGGCGAAACTATGGCTACACCTTC. Its translation is CASSESGPGGRNYGYTF.

This clone was observed a single time. This sequence joins TRBV12-5 and TRBJ2-7, with unresolved D. The CDR3 consists of 12 residues. From germline, CDR1 is LGHNT and CDR2 FRNRAP. The V end lost 4 bases, the J end lost 4 bases, and 8 bases lay between the germline ends. CDR3 residues: CASGSLFYEQYF. The CDR3 DNA follows: TGTGCTAGTGGTTCACTATTTTACGAGCAGTACTTC.

The genes are TRBV7-2 and TRBJ1-3; D is unresolved. Trimming took off 2 bases at V and 0 bases at J, with 8 bases between the two ends. The CDR3 has 15 residues. Per the germline V gene, CDR1 is SGHTA and CDR2 is FQGNSA. CDR3 in amino acids: CASSLQQSSGNTIYF. DNA for the CDR3: TGTGCCAGCAGCTTACAACAAAGCTCTGGAAACACCATATATTTT.

The V call is TRBV9, the J call TRBJ1-5; D is undetermined. Deletions cut 0 bases from V and 2 bases from J, with 9 bases between. In germline, CDR1 is SGDLS, CDR2 YYNGEE. The CDR3 totals 15 residues. CDR3 bases: TGTGCCAGCAGCGTAGACGGGGATGGCAATCAGCCCCAGCATTTT. Its translation is CASSVDGDGNQPQHF.

V and J are TRBV21-1 and TRBJ2-7; the table gives TRBD2 as D, unverified against the DNA. TRBV21-1 has pseudogene status. The CDR3 runs to 16 residues. CDR3 sequence: CASSKAGGASGDEQYF. CDR3 in DNA: TGTGCCAGCAGCAAAGCAGGAGGGGCTTCAGGCGACGAGCAGTACTTC.

This chain uses TRBV29-1 with TRBJ2-7; a possible D gene is TRBD1 (6 bases). Germline CDR1 is SQVTM and CDR2 is ANQGSEA. Trimming left V 3 bases short and J 7 bases short, with 13 bases between. The CDR3 spans 12 residues. This chain's CDR3 is CSVDLGAWEQYF. DNA of the CDR3: TGCAGCGTTGATCTGGGGGCCTGGGAGCAGTACTTC.

V usage is TRBV9 and J usage is TRBJ2-5; 10 bases are shared with TRBD2. The length of the CDR3 is 16 residues. V shed 2 bases and J 5 bases; nucleotides not matched to a gene: 9. CDR1 is SGDLS and CDR2 is YYNGEE in the germline V gene. The CDR3 protein is CASSVSGGARWETQYF. The CDR3 DNA is TGTGCCAGCAGCGTGAGCGGGGGGGCTAGATGGGAGACCCAGTACTTC.

The chain is built from TRBV10-3 and TRBJ2-3, with D possibly matching TRBD1 (5 bases). The length of the CDR3 is 16 residues. Germline V gene data show CDR1 as ENHRY and CDR2 as SYGVKD. Deletions cut 3 bases from V and 1 base from J, with 14 bases between. The CDR3 coding sequence is TGTGCCATCAGTGACCCCGAACAGGCCGGCACAGATACGCAGTATTTT. This encodes CAISDPEQAGTDTQYF.

The chain combines TRBV9 with TRBJ2-1; 12 bases are a match to TRBD1. Per germline, CDR1 SGDLS and CDR2 YYNGEE. The CDR3 is 15 residues long. V gave up 3 bases and J gave up 9 bases; unmatched junction bases: 7. As DNA, the CDR3 is TGTGCCAGCAGCGGATGGGGACAGGGGGCGGGTGAGCAGTTCTTC. The encoded protein is CASSGWGQGAGEQFF.

V is TRBV5-4 and J is TRBJ2-7; D may be TRBD2 (5 bases). The V gene's germline CDR1 is SGHNT and CDR2 YYREEE (reference sequence). The CDR3 runs 14 residues. Between the trimmed V and J ends, which lost 4 bases and 2 bases, there was a span of 13 bases. The CDR3 nucleotides read TGTGCCAGCAGCCCCGTCGGGGATGCCTACGAGCAGTACTTC. Translating gives CASSPVGDAYEQYF.

This clone was seen just once. The chain combines TRBV13 with TRBJ2-4, with D possibly TRBD2 on 6 matching bases. Trimming removed 4 bases from V and 0 bases from J, with 7 bases in between. The germline gives CDR1 PRHDT, CDR2 FYEKMQ (reference sequence). CDR3 size: 14 residues. The CDR3 here is CASSSGLAKNIQYF. The CDR3, as DNA: TGTGCCAGCAGCTCGGGACTAGCCAAAAACATTCAGTACTTC. The variable domain in full, completed from reference TRBV13 and TRBJ2-4, reads AAGVIQSPRHLIKEKRETATLKCYPIPRHDTVYWYQQGPGQDPQFLISFYEKMQSDKGSIPDRFSAQQFSDYHSELNMSSLELGDSALYFCASSSGLAKNIQYFGAGTRLSVL.

The gene calls are TRBV5-1 and TRBJ1-4; a possible D gene is TRBD1 (5 bases). The CDR3 loop spans 15 amino acids. Trimming stripped 4 bases from V and 3 bases from J, with 13 bases between. The germline gives CDR1 SGHRS, CDR2 YFSETQ. The CDR3 loop reads CASSEAGIANEKLFF. CDR3 sequence (DNA): TGCGCCAGCAGCGAGGCAGGGATCGCTAATGAAAAACTGTTTTTT. The whole variable domain, remainder taken from reference TRBV5-1 and TRBJ1-4, is KAGVTQTPRYLIKTRGQQVTLSCSPISGHRSVSWYQQTPGQGLQFLFEYFSETQRNKGNFPGRFSGRQFSNSRSEMNVSTLELGDSALYLCASSEAGIANEKLFFGSGTQLSVL.

A few counts support this clone. In the same sample, other DNA sequences code for this CDR3. This rearrangement joins TRBV7-9 to TRBJ2-3; TRBD1 aligns across 11 bases. V dropped 4 bases and J dropped 3; count of bases not matched to a gene: 3. The CDR3 extends over 15 amino acids. Germline CDR1 is SEHNR and CDR2 is FQNEAQ (reference sequence). CDR3 loop: CASSSGTGGTDTQYF. CDR3 bases: TGTGCCAGCAGCTCCGGGACAGGGGGGACAGATACGCAGTATTTT.

The rearrangement joins TRBV7-2 to TRBJ2-7; no definite D call. The CDR3 runs 15 residues. Trimming cost V 5 bases and J 5 bases, with 19 bases left between them. Germline V CDR1 and CDR2: SGHTA, FQGNSA. CDR3 sequence: CASSASLALRDEQYF. As DNA, the CDR3 is TGTGCCAGCAGCGCGTCCTTAGCTCTTCGGGACGAGCAGTACTTC. Variable domain in full (rest from reference TRBV7-2 and TRBJ2-7): GAGVSQSPSNKVTEKGKDVELRCDPISGHTALYWYRQSLGQGLEFLIYFQGNSAPDKSGLPSDRFSAERTGGSVSTLTIQRTQQEDSAVYLCASSASLALRDEQYFGPGTRLTVT.

This chain connects TRBV5-1 to TRBJ2-1, with a possible D match to TRBD1 (6 bases). V shed 1 base and J shed 0 bases, with 8 bases lying between them. This CDR3 comprises 15 residues. CDR1 and CDR2 from the germline V gene are SGHRS and YFSETQ. This CDR3 is CASSLSTGSYNEQFF. The CDR3 DNA reads TGCGCCAGCAGCTTGTCGACAGGCTCCTACAATGAGCAGTTCTTC.

The chain recombines TRBV7-8 with TRBJ1-1; a possible D gene is TRBD1 (6 bases). Germline values: CDR1 SGHVS, CDR2 FQNEAQ. The CDR3 extends over 13 amino acids. The V end lost 5 bases, the J end lost 3 bases, and 10 bases lay between the germline ends. CDR3 sequence: CASSNSGDTEAFF. CDR3 nucleotides: TGTGCCAGCAGCAACTCAGGGGACACTGAAGCTTTCTTT.

V usage is TRBV5-3 and J usage is TRBJ1-4, with 12 bases matching TRBD1. TRBV5-3 is an ORF; its function is uncertain. The CDR3 contains 19 residues. V dropped 0 bases and J dropped 0; count of bases not matched to a gene: 6. This chain's CDR3 is CARSLGGTGGAATNEKLFF. CDR3 coding DNA: TGTGCCAGAAGCTTGGGTGGGACAGGGGGCGCAGCAACTAATGAAAAACTGTTTTTT.

This chain joins TRBV11-2 and TRBJ1-2; TRBD1 agrees at 8 bases. The J segment lost 8 bases and the V segment lost 4 bases, leaving 6 bases of the junction unmatched. CDR3 length: 13 amino acids. Germline CDR1 and CDR2: SGHAT and FQNNGV. Here the CDR3 reads CASSSSGGWGYTF. CDR3 DNA sequence: TGTGCCAGCAGCTCGTCAGGGGGCTGGGGCTACACCTTC.

This rearrangement joins TRBV9 to TRBJ1-4, with a weak D call TRBD1 (5 bases). Germline V lookup: CDR1 SGDLS, CDR2 YYNGEE. The germline V and J ends were trimmed by 0 bases and 7 bases, with 13 bases remaining between them. CDR3 length equals 15 residues. The chain's CDR3 is CASSVDWGVGEKLFF. CDR3 sequence (DNA): TGTGCCAGCAGCGTAGATTGGGGGGTCGGTGAAAAACTGTTTTTT.

The chain employs TRBV1 and TRBJ1-6; the table's D call, TRBD1, has no DNA check behind it. TRBV1 is a pseudogene locus. The CDR3 extends over 18 amino acids. The CDR3 spells CTSSQVTRAGSYNSPLHF. As DNA, the CDR3 is TGCACCAGCAGCCAAGTTACTCGCGCAGGGTCCTATAATTCACCCCTCCACTTT.

The rearrangement joins TRBV7-2 to TRBJ2-1; 8 bases map to TRBD1. The ends lost 4 bases at V and 5 bases at J; junction bases unmatched: 10. This CDR3 is built from 16 residues. Germline CDR1 reads SGHTA; CDR2 reads FQGNSA. Written as DNA, the CDR3 is TGTGCCAGCAGCTCCCCCGGGGGACAGGTTGACAATGAGCAGTTCTTC. Protein product: CASSSPGGQVDNEQFF. Looking up the rest from reference TRBV7-2 and TRBJ2-1 gives the full variable domain: GAGVSQSPSNKVTEKGKDVELRCDPISGHTALYWYRQSLGQGLEFLIYFQGNSAPDKSGLPSDRFSAERTGGSVSTLTIQRTQQEDSAVYLCASSSPGGQVDNEQFFGPGTRLTVL.

The rearrangement links TRBV4-3 to TRBJ1-1, with D possibly TRBD1 on 5 matching bases. The CDR3 length is 12 residues. The V and J ends lost 4 bases and 5 bases respectively, with 8 bases between them. Germline-derived CDR1 and CDR2 are LGHNA and YSLEER. CDR3 bases: TGCGCCAGCAGCCCCGGGGGGACTGAAGCTTTCTTT. Its translation: CASSPGGTEAFF.

The chain carries TRBV6-5 and TRBJ1-1; D is possibly TRBD1 (6 bases). The CDR3 is made up of 15 amino acids. Germline CDR1 is MNHEY and CDR2 is SVGAGI. V lost 0 bases, J lost 2 bases, and 10 bases lay in between. DNA for the CDR3: TGTGCCAGCAGTTACTCAGTAGGGGGAAACACTGAAGCTTTCTTT. As protein: CASSYSVGGNTEAFF.

This clone occurred once. V and J are TRBV5-1 and TRBJ1-1, with 7 bases that match TRBD1. V was pared by 5 bases and J by 6 bases, with 10 bases of the junction left unmatched. Germline lookup yields CDR1 SGHRS and CDR2 YFSETQ. This CDR3 is 14 amino acids long. The CDR3 is CASSPREGASEAFF. In DNA form, the CDR3 reads TGCGCCAGCAGTCCACGAGAGGGGGCATCTGAAGCTTTCTTT.